This record looks at one T cell receptor beta chain sequence and its context. Antigen: not known. These data belong to a study of T cells in Graves' hyperthyroidism and ophthalmopathy. RNA transcripts provided the source from which TCR beta CDR3 regions were amplified. Initially, a first-round RT-PCR of the TCR CDR3 employed the HTBI primer set. TCRdb called the multiplex PCR reads again in MiXCR, with one record for every CDR3 protein. The repertoire holds about 570,000 distinct CDR3 sequences, with approximately 44% as singletons. Overall study findings and caveats: Ophthalmopathy, which appeared later, was predicted by the model a median approximately 6.7 months before onset. In the blood, most expanded thyroid clonotypes above 0.001 appeared as well. From stable hyperthyroidism, ophthalmopathy was set apart by a 13 V-J model.

V lost 5 bases and J lost 7; bases outside the gene matches: 9. The CDR3 spans 13 residues. Germline V gene data show CDR1 as SQVTM and CDR2 as ANQGSEA. Clinical symptoms, serum thyroxine and TRAb, thyroid ultrasound and orbital computed tomography were used for the diagnoses. The receptor's source is an adult woman with Graves' disease, either hyperthyroidism or ophthalmopathy (not recorded which). Sequencing was performed on peripheral blood or thyroid tissue (not recorded which). The V call is TRBV29-1, the J call TRBJ2-7, with 9 bases aligning to TRBD1. CDR3: CSVTRTGVGEQYF. The CDR3 DNA sequence: TGCAGCGTTACGAGGACAGGGGTGGGGGAGCAGTACTTC.